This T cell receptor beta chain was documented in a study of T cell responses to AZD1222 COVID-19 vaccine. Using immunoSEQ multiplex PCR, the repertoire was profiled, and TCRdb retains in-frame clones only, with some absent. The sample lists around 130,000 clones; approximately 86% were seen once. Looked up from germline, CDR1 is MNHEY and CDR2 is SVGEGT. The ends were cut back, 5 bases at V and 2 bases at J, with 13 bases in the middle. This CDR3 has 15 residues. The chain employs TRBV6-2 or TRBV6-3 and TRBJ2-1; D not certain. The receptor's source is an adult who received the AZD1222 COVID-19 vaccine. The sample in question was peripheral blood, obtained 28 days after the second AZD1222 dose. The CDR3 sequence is CASSVTAPAYNEQFF. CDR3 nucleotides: TGTGCCAGCAGTGTCACAGCGCCCGCCTACAATGAGCAGTTCTTC.